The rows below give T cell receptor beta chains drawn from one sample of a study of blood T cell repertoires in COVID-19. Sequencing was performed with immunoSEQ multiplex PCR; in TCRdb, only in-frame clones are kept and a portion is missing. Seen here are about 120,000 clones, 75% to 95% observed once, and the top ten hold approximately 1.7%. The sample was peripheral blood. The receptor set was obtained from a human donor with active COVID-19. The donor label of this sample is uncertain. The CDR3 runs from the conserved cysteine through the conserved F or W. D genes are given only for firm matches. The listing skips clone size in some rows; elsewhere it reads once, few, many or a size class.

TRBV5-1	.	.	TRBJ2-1	CASSLVGGQNNEQFF	TGCGCCAGCAGCTTGGTGGGGGGGCAGAATAATGAGCAGTTCTTC
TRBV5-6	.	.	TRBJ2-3	CASSLRTDTQYF	TGTGCCAGCAGCTTGCGGACAGATACGCAGTATTTT
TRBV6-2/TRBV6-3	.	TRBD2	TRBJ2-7	CASSTTSGRYEQYF	TGTGCCAGCAGCACGACTAGCGGGAGATACGAGCAGTACTTC
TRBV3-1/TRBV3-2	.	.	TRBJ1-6	CASSQDLGGVNSPLHF	TGTGCCAGCAGCCAAGATCTAGGGGGGGTTAATTCACCCCTCCACTTT
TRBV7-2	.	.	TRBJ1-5	CASSPNRDRNQPQHF	TGTGCCAGCAGCCCCAACAGGGATCGCAATCAGCCCCAGCATTTT
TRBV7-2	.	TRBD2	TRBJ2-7	CASSLGSGGSYEQYF	TGTGCCAGCAGCTTAGGTAGCGGGGGTTCCTACGAGCAGTACTTC
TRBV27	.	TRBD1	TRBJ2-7	CASSKTPGTGGFGAGREQYF	TGTGCCAGCAGTAAGACACCCGGGACAGGGGGTTTTGGGGCGGGTCGCGAGCAGTACTTC
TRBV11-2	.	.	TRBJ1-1	CASSFLQNTEAFF	TGTGCCAGCAGCTTTTTACAGAACACTGAAGCTTTCTTT
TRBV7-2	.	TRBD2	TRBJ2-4	CASSPGGDKNIQYF	TGTGCCAGCAGCCCCGGGGGGGACAAAAACATTCAGTACTTC
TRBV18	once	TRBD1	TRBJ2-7	CASSETQGARAYEQYF	TGTGCCAGCTCCGAAACACAGGGGGCGAGGGCCTACGAGCAGTACTTC